The T cell receptor beta chain described here comes from a study of cytomegalovirus exposure and HLA in healthy donors. The study, taken as a whole, reports: Most likely, a cluster of highly shared sequence variants arose as a sequencing artifact. A later analysis showed TCR association rates differing by HLA locus, peaking at DRB1 and lowest at HLA-C. Clonal expansion, a later analysis showed, was greater in HLA-associated TCR beta chains than in equally common others.

In the case of this clone: The antigen is undetermined.

Germline values: CDR1 LNHDA, CDR2 SQIVND (reference sequence). With V trimmed by 4 bases and J by 0 bases, 15 bases remained unmatched. This CDR3 has 21 residues. With 60 Vbeta and 13 Jbeta primers, the PCR was carried out. In the original workflow: An analysis performed later counted roughly 80 million unique TCR beta chains (roughly 11 million of them shared). The protocol was immunoSEQ multiplex PCR, while the TCRdb copy is restricted to in-frame clones and leaves out a portion. D and trimming were read from the DNA, whereas the V and J calls and clone size are those reported in that table. The data hold 150,000 to 200,000 clones, with 65% to 80% observed a single time.

J is TRBJ2-6 and V is TRBV19, with 10 bases fitting TRBD1. The TCR sequence derives from a man aged 18 to 29 in good health and CMV-seropositive. Input material: PBMCs. Written as DNA, the CDR3 is TGTGCCAGTAGTACCCCGACAGGGGGCGCAACCGAAGGCTCTGGGGCCAACGTCCTGACTTTC. It encodes CASSTPTGGATEGSGANVLTF.